This TCR beta chain was recovered during a study of cytomegalovirus exposure and HLA in healthy donors. This CDR3 region has 13 residues. Trimming at V came to 6 bases and at J to 9 bases, leaving 9 bases not matched to a gene. CDR1 and CDR2 (germline): GTSNPN, SVGIG (reference sequence). This clone has just a few counts. PCR was performed using 60 Vbeta and 13 Jbeta primers. Method: immunoSEQ multiplex PCR; TCRdb's copy keeps in-frame clones and lacks some. The table lists approximately 170,000 clones, around 80% of them singletons, with less than 2.5% in the top ten. The genes are TRBV30 and TRBJ2-1, with 9 positions matching TRBD1. This receptor was obtained from a male donor in good health and CMV-seronegative. Specimen: PBMCs. The CDR3 reads CACAGTGYGEQFF. For the CDR3, the DNA is TGTGCCTGCGCCGGGACAGGGTACGGTGAGCAGTTCTTC.